Sequencing of this T cell receptor (beta chain) was carried out in a study of cytomegalovirus exposure and HLA in healthy donors. The PCR used 60 Vbeta and 13 Jbeta primers. Profiling relied on immunoSEQ multiplex PCR, and the TCRdb table lists in-frame clones only, not all of them. The table records 200,000 to 250,000 clones, approximately 70% of them present only once. Trimming stripped 6 bases from V and 1 base from J, with 10 bases between. This CDR3 spans 14 amino acids. The germline V gene has CDR1 MNHNS and CDR2 SASEGT. This clone was recorded only once. The sequencing input was PBMCs. The chain recombines TRBV6-1 with TRBJ1-5; TRBD1 is a possible D gene (5 bases). This clonotype originated in a woman aged 25 to 39 in good health and CMV-seronegative. The CDR3 nucleotides are TGTGCCAGCAGCGGGGGTCAGAGCAATCAGCCCCAGCATTTT. Its protein is CASSGGQSNQPQHF.